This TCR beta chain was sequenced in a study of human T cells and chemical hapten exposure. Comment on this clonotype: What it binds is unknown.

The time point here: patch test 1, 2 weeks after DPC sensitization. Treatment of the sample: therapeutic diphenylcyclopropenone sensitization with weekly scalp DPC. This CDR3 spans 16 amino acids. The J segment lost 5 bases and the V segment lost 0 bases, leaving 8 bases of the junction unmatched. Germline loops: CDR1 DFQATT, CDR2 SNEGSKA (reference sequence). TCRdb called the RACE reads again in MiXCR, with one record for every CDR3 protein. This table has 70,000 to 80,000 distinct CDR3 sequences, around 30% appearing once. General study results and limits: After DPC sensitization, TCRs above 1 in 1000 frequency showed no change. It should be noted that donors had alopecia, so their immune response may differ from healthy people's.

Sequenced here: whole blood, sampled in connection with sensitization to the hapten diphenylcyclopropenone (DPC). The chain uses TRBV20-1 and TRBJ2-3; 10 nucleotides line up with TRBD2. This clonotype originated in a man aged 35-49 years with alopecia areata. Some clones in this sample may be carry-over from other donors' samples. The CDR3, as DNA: TGCAGTGCTAGAGATCCCCTAGCGGGAGTAGGAGATACGCAGTATTTT. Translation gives CSARDPLAGVGDTQYF.